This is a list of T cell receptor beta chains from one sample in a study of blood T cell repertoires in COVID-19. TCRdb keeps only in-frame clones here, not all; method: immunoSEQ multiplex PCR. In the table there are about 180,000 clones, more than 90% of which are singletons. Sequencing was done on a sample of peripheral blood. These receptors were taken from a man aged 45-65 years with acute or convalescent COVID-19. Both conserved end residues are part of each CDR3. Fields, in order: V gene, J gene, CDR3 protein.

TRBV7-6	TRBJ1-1	CASSATVTDRFEAFF
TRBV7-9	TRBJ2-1	CASSFDRGGQFF
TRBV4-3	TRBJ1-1	CASSQDQGGHTEAFF
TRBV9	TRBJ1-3	CASSVQGSGNTIYF
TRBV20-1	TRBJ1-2	CSASDRKGYTF
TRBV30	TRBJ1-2	CAWSPPRGSYGYTF
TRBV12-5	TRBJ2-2	CASGSSTGELFF
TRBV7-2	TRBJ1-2	CASSSRHGYTF
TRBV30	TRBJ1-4	CAWSVQAGEKLFF
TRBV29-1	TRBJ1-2	CSISEGPNYGYTF